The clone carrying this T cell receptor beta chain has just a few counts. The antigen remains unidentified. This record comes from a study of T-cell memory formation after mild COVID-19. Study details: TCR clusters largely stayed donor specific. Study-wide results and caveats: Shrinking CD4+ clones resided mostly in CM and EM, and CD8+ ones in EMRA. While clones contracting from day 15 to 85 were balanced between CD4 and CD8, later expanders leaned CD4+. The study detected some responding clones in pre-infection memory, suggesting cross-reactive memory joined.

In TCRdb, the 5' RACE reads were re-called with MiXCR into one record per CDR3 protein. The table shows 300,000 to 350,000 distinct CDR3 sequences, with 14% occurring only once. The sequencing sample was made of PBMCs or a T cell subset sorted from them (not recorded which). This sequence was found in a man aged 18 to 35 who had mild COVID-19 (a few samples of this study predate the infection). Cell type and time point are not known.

The CDR3 reads CASSLLATGAEAFF. For the CDR3, the DNA is TGTGCCAGCAGTTTACTCGCCACGGGGGCTGAAGCTTTCTTT. The chain links TRBV12-3 or TRBV12-4 to TRBJ1-1; possibly TRBD1 for D (5 bases). The CDR3 covers 14 residues. With 2 bases removed from V and 6 bases from J, the gap between germline ends came to 13 bases.